A single sample is the source of the 14 T cell receptor beta chains below, sequenced in a study of blood T cell repertoires in COVID-19. Assay used: immunoSEQ multiplex PCR; TCRdb lists only in-frame clones, some missing. The sample yields about 200,000 clones, 89% seen once. The specimen was PBMCs or T cells enriched from blood (not recorded which). The receptors were sampled from a woman between 18 and 30 years old who had recovered from COVID-19.

This clone showed up just once. The V gene is TRBV5-4, the J gene TRBJ1-5; no clear D gene. The CDR3 length is 16 residues. Trimming left V 2 bases short and J 1 base short, with 13 bases between. CDR1 is SGHNT and CDR2 is YYREEE in the germline V gene (reference sequence). CDR3 DNA: TGTGCCAGCAGCTTAGGACCAAGCGGAAGCAATCAGCCCCAGCATTTT. It codes for CASSLGPSGSNQPQHF.

This chain uses TRBV27 with TRBJ2-3; 9 positions agree with TRBD2. CDR1 MNHEY and CDR2 SMNVEV come from the germline V gene (reference sequence). CDR3 size: 17 residues. Losses at the gene ends were 3 bases for V and 3 bases for J; bases not matched to a gene: 10. The CDR3 is CASSFFPLAGETDTQYF. The DNA for the CDR3 is TGTGCCAGCAGTTTCTTCCCCTTAGCGGGGGAAACAGATACGCAGTATTTT.

This sequence joins TRBV5-4 and TRBJ2-5, with 8 bases aligning to TRBD2. The germline CDR1 and CDR2 sequences are SGHNT and YYREEE (reference sequence). Trimming took 2 bases from V and 0 from J; bases not matched to a gene: 12. This CDR3 has 18 residues. The CDR3 sequence is CASSFLTLRGGYQETQYF. CDR3 nucleotide sequence: TGTGCCAGCAGCTTTCTGACTCTTCGGGGGGGTTACCAAGAGACCCAGTACTTC.

The sample holds a few counts of this clone. V gene TRBV10-3 combines with J gene TRBJ1-5, with D perhaps matching TRBD1 (6 bases). V lost 4 bases and J 2 bases, leaving 9 bases between the germline ends. Germline-derived CDR1 and CDR2 are ENHRY and SYGVKD. CDR3 size: 14 residues. The CDR3 spells CAISGQVGNQPQHF. DNA of the CDR3: TGTGCCATCAGTGGACAGGTGGGCAATCAGCCCCAGCATTTT.

The gene calls are TRBV2 and TRBJ2-2; D is possibly TRBD1 (6 bases). Trimming pared 4 bases from V and 9 bases from J, leaving 18 bases between. The CDR3 has 15 amino acids. Germline V lookup: CDR1 SNHLY, CDR2 FYNNEI. This chain's CDR3 is CASSGTDSRSRELFF. CDR3 nucleotides: TGTGCCAGCAGTGGAACGGACAGCCGCAGCAGGGAGCTGTTTTTT.

This clone was observed a single time. The chain has TRBV7-2 and TRBJ2-3, with 8 bases identical to TRBD2. CDR1 and CDR2 from the germline V gene are SGHTA and FQGNSA. The ends lost 4 bases at V and 0 bases at J; junction bases unmatched: 6. This CDR3 has 16 amino acids. The DNA of the CDR3 is TGTGCCAGCAGCTCCAAACTAGCGGCGAGCACAGATACGCAGTATTTT. It encodes CASSSKLAASTDTQYF.

The chain recombines TRBV7-9 with TRBJ1-2; 9 bases align to TRBD1. The CDR3 consists of 16 residues. Germline V gene sequence: CDR1 SEHNR, CDR2 FQNEAQ (reference sequence). V shed 1 base, J shed 5 bases, and the junction held 8 bases outside the gene matches. The CDR3 DNA sequence: TGTGCCAGCAGCTTAGGCCTCGGTGGGACAGGGTATGGCTACACCTTC. This codes for CASSLGLGGTGYGYTF.

J is TRBJ2-7 and V is TRBV5-1, with D perhaps matching TRBD1 (6 bases). The ends were cut back, 0 bases at V and 6 bases at J, with 13 bases in the middle. The germline gives CDR1 SGHRS, CDR2 YFSETQ. CDR3 size: 14 residues. CDR3 DNA: TGCGCCAGCAGCTTGGAAGGACGAGGGGGCGAGCAGTACTTC. It yields the protein CASSLEGRGGEQYF.

The chain joins TRBV16 to TRBJ1-2; D is ambiguous. This CDR3 has 15 amino acids. The germline V gene has CDR1 KGHSY and CDR2 FQNENV. Trimming took 5 bases from V and 3 from J, leaving 16 bases between them. The chain's CDR3 is CASSELPRPDYGYTF. DNA of the CDR3: TGTGCCAGCAGCGAACTTCCTAGGCCGGACTATGGCTACACCTTC. The variable domain in full, with the rest retrieved from reference TRBV16 and TRBJ1-2, is GEEVAQTPKHLVRGEGQKAKLYCAPIKGHSYVFWYQQVLKNEFKFLISFQNENVFDETGMPKERFSAKCLPNSPCSLEIQATKLEDSAVYFCASSELPRPDYGYTFGSGTRLTVV.

The chain recombines TRBV27 with TRBJ1-6; D is possibly TRBD1 (5 bases). The V end was cut by 5 bases, the J end by 8 bases, with 13 bases between. The germline gives CDR1 MNHEY, CDR2 SMNVEV (reference sequence). CDR3 length equals 14 residues. CDR3 coding DNA: TGTGCCAGCAGTCCCGTGACAGAGTATTCACCCCTCCACTTT. This codes for CASSPVTEYSPLHF.

The DNA of the CDR3 is TGTGCCAGCGACGGGTTAGCCTTCCGATACAATGAGCAGTTCTTC. Protein product: CASDGLAFRYNEQFF. The chain combines TRBV21-1 with TRBJ2-1; TRBD2 was called by the table and not checked on the DNA. TRBV21-1 is a recognized pseudogene. The CDR3 has 15 amino acids.

The chain employs TRBV30 and TRBJ2-7, with a weak D call TRBD2 (5 bases). The germline V and J ends were trimmed by 8 bases and 2 bases, with 13 bases remaining between them. The CDR3 contains 12 residues. Germline-derived CDR1 and CDR2 are GTSNPN and SVGIG (reference sequence). Written as DNA, the CDR3 is TGTGCCCTAAGAGGGTCCCCCTACGAGCAGTACTTC. Protein: CALRGSPYEQYF.

This chain uses TRBV10-1 with TRBJ2-7; 7 bases agree with TRBD1. CDR1 is WNHNN, CDR2 SYGVQD, per germline (reference sequence). V lost 0 bases and J lost 2; bases outside the gene matches: 4. The CDR3 is 15 residues long. The CDR3 protein is CASSESNRGTYEQYF. In DNA form, the CDR3 reads TGCGCCAGCAGTGAGTCGAACAGGGGAACCTACGAGCAGTACTTC.

The CDR3 region is CASKPAGMNYGYTF. The CDR3 DNA reads TGTGCCAGTAAACCGGCGGGGATGAACTATGGCTACACCTTC. The chain has TRBV19 and TRBJ1-2; D call uncertain. V shed 7 bases and J shed 2 bases, with 14 bases lying between them. Germline loops: CDR1 LNHDA, CDR2 SQIVND (reference sequence). CDR3 length: 14 amino acids.